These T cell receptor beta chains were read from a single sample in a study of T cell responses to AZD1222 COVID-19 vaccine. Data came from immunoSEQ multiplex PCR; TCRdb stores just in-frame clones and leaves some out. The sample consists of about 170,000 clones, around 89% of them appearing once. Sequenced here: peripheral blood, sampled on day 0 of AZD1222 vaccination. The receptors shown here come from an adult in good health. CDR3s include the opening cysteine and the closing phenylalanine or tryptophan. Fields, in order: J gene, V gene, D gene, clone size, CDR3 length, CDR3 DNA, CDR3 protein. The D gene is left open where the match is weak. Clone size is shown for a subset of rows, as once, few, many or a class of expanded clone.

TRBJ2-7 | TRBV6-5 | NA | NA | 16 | TGTGCCAGCAGTTACTCCGTTCAGGGCCGCTCCTACGAGCAGTACTTC | CASSYSVQGRSYEQYF
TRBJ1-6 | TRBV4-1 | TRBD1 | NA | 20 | TGCGCCAGCAGCAAGCGGGATGGAGGGGGCGCGGTATCCTATAATTCACCCCTCCACTTT | CASSKRDGGGAVSYNSPLHF
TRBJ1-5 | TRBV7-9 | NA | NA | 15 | TGTGCCAGCAGCCCGCCATGGTCCGACAATCAGCCCCAGCATTTT | CASSPPWSDNQPQHF
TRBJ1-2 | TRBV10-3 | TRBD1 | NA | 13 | TGTGCCATCAGCGGGACAGCACCCGGTGGCTACACCTTC | CAISGTAPGGYTF
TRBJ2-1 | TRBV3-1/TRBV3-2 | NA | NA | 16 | TGTGCCAGCAGCCAGGTTGAAGGGACGGGCTACAATGAGCAGTTCTTC | CASSQVEGTGYNEQFF
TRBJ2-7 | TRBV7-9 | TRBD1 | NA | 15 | TGTGCCAGCAGTTCACAGGGGCCTCCCCCCCACGAGCAGTACTTC | CASSSQGPPPHEQYF
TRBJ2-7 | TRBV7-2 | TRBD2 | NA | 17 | TGTGCCAGCGGACCGGGACTAGCGGGGGGGCCCGCCCACGAGCAGTACTTC | CASGPGLAGGPAHEQYF
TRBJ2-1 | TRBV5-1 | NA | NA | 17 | TGCGCCAGCAGCTTGCGTTGGGCGGGGAGCTCCTACAATGAGCAGTTCTTC | CASSLRWAGSSYNEQFF
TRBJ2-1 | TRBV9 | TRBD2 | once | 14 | TGTGCCAGCAGCCCAGCGGGGTCCTACAATGAGCAGTTCTTC | CASSPAGSYNEQFF
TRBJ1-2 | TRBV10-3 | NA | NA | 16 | TGTGCCATAAGGAGCCTTACGGGGGGCTTCTTCTATGGCTACACCTTC | CAIRSLTGGFFYGYTF
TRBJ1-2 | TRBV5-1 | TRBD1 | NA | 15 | TGCGCCAGCAGCTACCAGGGGGACCCCTTCTCTGGCTACACCTTC | CASSYQGDPFSGYTF
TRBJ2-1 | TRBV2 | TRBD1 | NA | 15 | TGTGCCAGCAGTGAACTTTCCGGACAGGCCACCGAGCAGTTCTTC | CASSELSGQATEQFF
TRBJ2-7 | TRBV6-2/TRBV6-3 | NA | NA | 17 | TGTGCCAGCAGTCGTCTTGGGGCCAGCCTGTCCTCCTACGAGCAGTACTTC | CASSRLGASLSSYEQYF
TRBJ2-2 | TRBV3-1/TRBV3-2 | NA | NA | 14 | TGTGCCAGCAGCCAGATGACCCTGGCCGGGGAGCTGTTTTTT | CASSQMTLAGELFF
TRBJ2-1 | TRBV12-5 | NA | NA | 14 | TGTGCTAGTGACCCCGCGGGGACCTTCAATGAGCAGTTCTTC | CASDPAGTFNEQFF
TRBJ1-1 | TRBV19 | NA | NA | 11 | TGTGCCAGTAGTATCTACAGGGAAGCTTTCTTT | CASSIYREAFF
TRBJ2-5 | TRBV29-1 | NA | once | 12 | TGCAGCGTTTACGGTCTCCAAGAGACCCAGTACTTC | CSVYGLQETQYF
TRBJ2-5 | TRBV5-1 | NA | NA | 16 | TGCGCCAGCAGCCCCCCCTTGGGGACACACCAAGAGACCCAGTACTTC | CASSPPLGTHQETQYF
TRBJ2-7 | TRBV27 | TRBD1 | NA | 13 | TGTGCCAGCAGTCACTCACAGGGGTACGAGCAGTACTTC | CASSHSQGYEQYF
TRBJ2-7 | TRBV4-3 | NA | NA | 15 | TGCGCCAGCAGCCAAGGTTTTCGGTTCTCCTACGAGCAGTACTTC | CASSQGFRFSYEQYF
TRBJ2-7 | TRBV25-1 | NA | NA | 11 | TGTGCCAGCAGTGATGAACAAGAGCAGTACTTC | CASSDEQEQYF
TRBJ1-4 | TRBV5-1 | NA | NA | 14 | TGCGCCAGCAGCTTGGGACAGCCCAATGAAAAACTGTTTTTT | CASSLGQPNEKLFF
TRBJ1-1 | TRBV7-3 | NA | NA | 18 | TGTGCCAGCAGCTTGACCCCAAAGTTGACAGGTATGAACACTGAAGCTTTCTTT | CASSLTPKLTGMNTEAFF
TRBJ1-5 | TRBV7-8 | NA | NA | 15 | TGTGCCAGCAGCTTAGTGCGGGACCCCTATCAGCCCCAGCATTTT | CASSLVRDPYQPQHF
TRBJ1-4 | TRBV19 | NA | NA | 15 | TGTGCCAGTACCTCCAGTGGAAACCTAAATGAAAAACTGTTTTTT | CASTSSGNLNEKLFF
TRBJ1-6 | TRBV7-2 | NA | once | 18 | TGTGCCAGCAGCTTACGGTGGCATTGGCACCTCTATAATTCACCCCTCCACTTT | CASSLRWHWHLYNSPLHF
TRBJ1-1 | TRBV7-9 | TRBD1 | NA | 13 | TGTGCCAGCAGCCGACAGGGAGGCACTGAAGCTTTCTTT | CASSRQGGTEAFF
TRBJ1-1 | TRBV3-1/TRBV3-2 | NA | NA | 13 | TGTGCCAGCAGCCGCCCGGAGGAATTTGAAGCTTTCTTT | CASSRPEEFEAFF
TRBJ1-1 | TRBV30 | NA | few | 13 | TGTGCCTGGAGGCGTAGAGGGAACACTGAAGCTTTCTTT | CAWRRRGNTEAFF
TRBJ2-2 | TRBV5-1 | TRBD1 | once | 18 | TGCGCCAGCAGCTTCTCTAATCGGGGACAGGGAGGCACCGGGGAGCTGTTTTTT | CASSFSNRGQGGTGELFF
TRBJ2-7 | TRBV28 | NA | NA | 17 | TGTGCCAGCAGTTTATCTTCGGGCAGGGGGGTTTCGTACGAGCAGTACTTC | CASSLSSGRGVSYEQYF
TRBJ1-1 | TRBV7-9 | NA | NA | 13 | TGTGCCAGCAGCCTAACAACGGAGGGCGAAGCTTTCTTT | CASSLTTEGEAFF
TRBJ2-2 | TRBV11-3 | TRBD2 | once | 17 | TGTGCCAGCAGCTCTACCGGACTAGCGGGAGACACCGGGGAGCTGTTTTTT | CASSSTGLAGDTGELFF
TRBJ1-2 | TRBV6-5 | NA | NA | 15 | TGTGCCAGCACCCCCGAGGGGAGAGCTAACTATGGCTACACCTTC | CASTPEGRANYGYTF
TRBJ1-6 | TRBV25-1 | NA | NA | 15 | TGTGCCAGCAGTGTCGGGGGCGCTAGTAATTCACCCCTCCACTTT | CASSVGGASNSPLHF
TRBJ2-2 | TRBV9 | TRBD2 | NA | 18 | TGTGCCAGCAGCGTCGGACTAGCGGGGCAGCAGGGCACCGGGGAGCTGTTTTTT | CASSVGLAGQQGTGELFF
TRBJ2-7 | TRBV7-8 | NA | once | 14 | TGTGCCAGCAGCTTAGGTGTCAGTCTCTACGAGCAGTACTTC | CASSLGVSLYEQYF
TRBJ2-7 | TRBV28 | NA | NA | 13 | TGTGCCAGCAGTTTAGGGGAAAACTACGAGCAGTACTTC | CASSLGENYEQYF
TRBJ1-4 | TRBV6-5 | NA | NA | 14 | TGTGCCAGCAGTACCTCGATAGACTATGAAAAACTGTTTTTT | CASSTSIDYEKLFF
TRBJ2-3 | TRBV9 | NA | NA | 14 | TGTGCCAGCAGCGTGGGTGGGGTAGCTGACACGCAGTATTTT | CASSVGGVADTQYF
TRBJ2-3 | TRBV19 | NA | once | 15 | TGTGCCAGTATTGAGCCTGGGGCCAGCACAGATACGCAGTATTTT | CASIEPGASTDTQYF
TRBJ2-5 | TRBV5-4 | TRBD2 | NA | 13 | TGTGCCAGCAGCTGGGAGGGGCGAGAGACCCAGTACTTC | CASSWEGRETQYF